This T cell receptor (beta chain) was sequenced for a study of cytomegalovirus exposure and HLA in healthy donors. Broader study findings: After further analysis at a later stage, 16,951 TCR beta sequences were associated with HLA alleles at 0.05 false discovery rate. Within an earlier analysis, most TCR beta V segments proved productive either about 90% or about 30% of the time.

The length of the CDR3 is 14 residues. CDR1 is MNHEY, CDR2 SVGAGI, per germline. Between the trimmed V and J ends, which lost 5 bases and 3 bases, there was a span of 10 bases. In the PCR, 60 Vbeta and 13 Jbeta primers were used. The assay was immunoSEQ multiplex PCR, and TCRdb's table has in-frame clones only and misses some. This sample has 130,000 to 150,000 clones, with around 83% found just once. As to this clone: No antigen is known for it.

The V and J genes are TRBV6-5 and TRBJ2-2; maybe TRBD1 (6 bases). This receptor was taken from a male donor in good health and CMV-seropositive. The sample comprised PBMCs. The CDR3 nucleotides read TGTGCCAGCAGTGAATCAGGGGACACCGGGGAGCTGTTTTTT. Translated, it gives CASSESGDTGELFF.